These 30 T cell receptor beta chains were all obtained from the same sample, sequenced in a study of T-cell reconstitution after alpha-beta-depleted transplantation in children. Preparation of the TCRbeta library used unique molecular identifiers. MiXCR was run by TCRdb on the PCR reads, yielding one entry per CDR3 protein. The repertoire has around 580,000 distinct CDR3 sequences, roughly 24% of them found once; the top ten carry 12% to 15%. The sample consisted of PBMCs, mostly from graft donor cells, taken 360 days after TCRalphabeta/CD19-depleted stem cell transplant. These receptors originate from a boy younger than two who had a stem cell transplant for acute myeloid leukemia, so the T cells may come from the graft donor.

V is TRBV14 and J is TRBJ1-4, with 8 bases that match TRBD1. The CDR3 totals 22 residues. The V segment lost 4 bases and the J segment 5 bases; nucleotides outside the gene matches: 27. Germline lookup yields CDR1 SGHDN and CDR2 FVKESK. The CDR3 reads CASSPEVQGATPLPAENEKLFF. DNA of the CDR3: TGTGCCAGCAGCCCCGAAGTTCAGGGGGCGACCCCACTTCCCGCTGAGAATGAAAAACTGTTTTTT.

This clonotype has just a few counts. The chain has TRBV6-5 and TRBJ2-7; TRBD1 matches 7 bases. The V gene's germline CDR1 is MNHEY and CDR2 SVGAGI. J was trimmed by 3 bases and V by 5 bases; bases with no gene match: 7. CDR3 length: 14 amino acids. CDR3 DNA sequence: TGTGCCAGCAGTAACACAGGGGAAGGCTACGAGCAGTACGTC. This gives the protein CASSNTGEGYEQYV.

Ten or more counts support this clonotype. The chain has TRBV29-1 and TRBJ2-5; TRBD1 is a possible D gene (5 bases). Trimming stripped 1 base from V and 5 bases from J, with 11 bases between. This CDR3 has 13 residues. Germline CDR1 and CDR2: SQVTM and ANQGSEA. The CDR3: CSVEAGFGETQYF. CDR3 nucleotides: TGCAGCGTTGAAGCAGGGTTCGGGGAGACCCAGTACTTC. The entire variable domain, with the rest obtained from reference TRBV29-1 and TRBJ2-5, is as follows: SAVISQKPSRDICQRGTSLTIQCQVDSQVTMMFWYRQQPGQSLTLIATANQGSEATYESGFVIDKFPISRPNLTFSTLTVSNMSPEDSSIYLCSVEAGFGETQYFGPGTRLLVL.

The sample holds a few counts of this clonotype. The genes are TRBV20-1 and TRBJ2-2, with 7 bases that match TRBD1. This CDR3 region has 14 residues. The trim removed 6 bases at V and 7 bases at J, leaving 11 bases unmatched. In germline, CDR1 is DFQATT, CDR2 SNEGSKA (reference sequence). CDR3 protein: CSARQGVQVGELFF. The CDR3 DNA follows: TGCAGTGCCCGACAGGGCGTTCAAGTCGGGGAGCTGTTTTTT.

On this clonotype: Here the CDR3 omits its conserved ending phenylalanine or tryptophan, so a read error is the likely source. The CDR3 nucleotides are TGTGCCAGCGGAGGGACAGGGTCCTACAATGAGCAGTTCTAC. As protein: CASGGTGSYNEQFY. J is TRBJ2-1 and V is TRBV6-1; TRBD1 matches at 9 bases. Germline values: CDR1 MNHNS, CDR2 SASEGT. This CDR3 is 14 amino acids long. The trim removed 8 bases at V and 1 base at J, leaving 3 bases unmatched.

This clonotype was detected ten times or more. The rearrangement joins TRBV7-2 to TRBJ2-5, with 7 nucleotides matching TRBD1. CDR3 length: 15 residues. Germline lookup yields CDR1 SGHTA and CDR2 FQGNSA. Unmatched junction bases numbered 8, after V lost 2 bases and J lost 5 bases. The CDR3 DNA is TGTGCCAGCAGCTTACAGACCGGGACAGCCGAGACCCAGTACTTC. Protein product: CASSLQTGTAETQYF.

The CDR3 DNA reads TGCGCCAGCAGCAGCTCACAGGGACGGGGCCACGAGCAGTACTTC. Its translation is CASSSSQGRGHEQYF. The rearrangement joins TRBV5-1 to TRBJ2-7; D perhaps matches TRBD1 (6 bases). This CDR3 spans 15 amino acids. V dropped 4 bases and J dropped 5 bases, with 19 bases sitting between them. Germline CDR1 is SGHRS and CDR2 is YFSETQ.

This rearrangement joins TRBV20-1 to TRBJ2-2; possibly TRBD2 for D (5 bases). The CDR3 loop spans 14 amino acids. The V gene's germline CDR1 is DFQATT and CDR2 SNEGSKA (reference sequence). V shed 5 bases and J shed 5 bases, with 15 bases lying between them. Here the CDR3 DNA reads TGCAGTGCTTACCGGGGAGTCCAGACCGGGGAGCTGTTTTTT. Its translation: CSAYRGVQTGELFF.

This clonotype was recorded many times. CDR3 sequence reads: CASRAGNFYGYTF. CDR3 bases: TGTGCCAGCCGTGCAGGGAATTTCTATGGCTACACCTTC. V usage is TRBV28 and J usage is TRBJ1-2; TRBD1 is a possible D gene (5 bases). The CDR3 totals 13 residues. Trimming took off 8 bases at V and 4 bases at J, with 14 bases between the two ends. Germline-derived CDR1 and CDR2 are MDHEN and SYDVKM.

The chain recombines TRBV5-1 with TRBJ2-2, with D possibly being TRBD1 (6 bases). The germline gives CDR1 SGHRS, CDR2 YFSETQ. V gave up 4 bases and J gave up 8 bases, with 21 bases separating them. The CDR3 consists of 16 residues. The CDR3, as DNA: TGCGCCAGCAGCCCTTGGAGAGGCTCAGGGGAGGGGGAGCTGTTTTTT. Its protein is CASSPWRGSGEGELFF.

The V call is TRBV12-3 or TRBV12-4, the J call TRBJ2-5; D possibly corresponds to TRBD1 (6 bases). This CDR3 is built from 15 residues. The V and J ends lost 2 bases and 7 bases respectively, with 17 bases between them. DNA for the CDR3: TGTGCCAGCAGTTTATCCTCCCACAGGGTGGGGACCCAGTACTTC. Protein sequence: CASSLSSHRVGTQYF.

This clonotype was found many times. V usage is TRBV20-1 and J usage is TRBJ2-3, with D possibly TRBD1 on 6 matching bases. Trimming removed 6 bases from V and 4 bases from J, with 20 bases in between. The CDR3 is 15 amino acids. Germline-derived CDR1 and CDR2 are DFQATT and SNEGSKA (reference sequence). For the CDR3, the DNA is TGCAGTGCCCACTGGGGGACATTCGCGGCAGATACGCAGTATTTT. Translation: CSAHWGTFAADTQYF.

This clonotype was recorded at least ten times. The chain combines TRBV29-1 with TRBJ1-1; no clear D gene. This CDR3 comprises 13 residues. Germline-derived CDR1 and CDR2 are SQVTM and ANQGSEA. V was pared by 5 bases and J by 11 bases, with 21 bases between. CDR3 sequence: CSVRLRTDPIAFF. For the CDR3, the DNA is TGCAGCGTTCGCCTTCGGACTGACCCCATCGCTTTCTTT.

This clonotype has at least ten counts. The chain couples TRBV5-5 to TRBJ2-7, with D maybe TRBD2 (5 bases). The V end was cut by 0 bases, the J end by 3 bases, with 13 bases between. Per germline, CDR1 SGHKS and CDR2 YYEKEE (reference sequence). This CDR3 region has 15 residues. The CDR3 here is CASSLDPGTSYEQYV. The CDR3 region has the DNA TGTGCCAGCAGCTTGGATCCGGGAACGAGCTACGAGCAGTACGTC.

J is TRBJ2-1 and V is TRBV5-1; 8 nucleotides align to TRBD2. The CDR3 loop spans 13 amino acids. V trimming: 4 bases; J trimming: 6 bases; junction bases outside the gene matches: 3. Germline CDR1 and CDR2: SGHRS and YFSETQ. The CDR3 sequence is CASSAGTSNEQFF. DNA of the CDR3: TGCGCCAGCAGCGCAGGGACTAGCAATGAGCAGTTCTTC.

This clonotype has at least ten counts. The genes are TRBV20-1 and TRBJ2-5; D not resolved. The CDR3 contains 14 residues. The V and J ends lost 1 base and 1 base respectively, with 10 bases between them. From germline, CDR1 is DFQATT and CDR2 SNEGSKA (reference sequence). Here the CDR3 reads CSARGSRRQETQYF. The CDR3 coding sequence is TGCAGTGCTAGAGGAAGCCGGCGCCAAGAGACCCAGTACTTC.

The table lists this clonotype with a few counts. The rearrangement joins TRBV5-4 to TRBJ1-4; perhaps TRBD1 as D (6 bases). The V end lost 1 base, the J end lost 7 bases, and 11 bases lay between the germline ends. There are 14 residues in the CDR3. In germline, CDR1 is SGHNT, CDR2 YYREEE (reference sequence). The CDR3 DNA reads TGTGCCAGCAGCTTGACAGGGCGGGGTGAAAAACTGTTTTTT. Its protein is CASSLTGRGEKLFF.

The J gene is TRBJ2-7, the V gene TRBV11-2, with 8 bases identical to TRBD2. Germline lookup yields CDR1 SGHAT and CDR2 FQNNGV. The CDR3 totals 15 residues. Germline trimming cut 1 base from V and 6 bases from J; bases unmatched to any gene: 8. The CDR3 bases are TGTGCCAGCAGCTTAGGAAGGGGACTAGTTGGCGAGCAGTACGTC. Its protein is CASSLGRGLVGEQYV.

This clonotype was recorded at least ten times. The chain links TRBV15 to TRBJ2-1; 7 bases agree with TRBD2. The CDR3 has 14 amino acids. Trimming cost V 0 bases and J 4 bases; bases outside gene matches: 0. Germline CDR1 and CDR2: LNHNV and YYDKDF (reference sequence). CDR3 bases: TGTGCCACCAGCAGAGAACTAGCGTACAATGAGCAGTTCTTC. Translation gives CATSRELAYNEQFF.

CDR3 in DNA: TGCAGCGTTGAAGGACTAGCCAACACCGGGGAGCTGTTTTTT. Translated, it gives CSVEGLANTGELFF. The chain combines TRBV29-1 with TRBJ2-2; 7 bases agree with TRBD2. V shed 1 base and J 2 bases; nucleotides not matched to a gene: 1. There are 14 residues in the CDR3. From germline, CDR1 is SQVTM and CDR2 ANQGSEA.

This clonotype occurred many times. The V call is TRBV6-2 or TRBV6-3, the J call TRBJ2-1; 9 nucleotides agree with TRBD2. Germline V gene data show CDR1 as MNHEY and CDR2 as SVGEGT. V lost 7 bases and J lost 1; bases outside the gene matches: 5. CDR3 length: 15 residues. CDR3 DNA sequence: TGTGCCAGCACACCTAGCGGGGTTTCCTACAATGAGCAGTTCTTC. Encoded protein: CASTPSGVSYNEQFF.

V and J are TRBV20-1 and TRBJ2-6; no firm D call. The V end lost 3 bases, the J end lost 0 bases, and 9 bases lay between the germline ends. The germline CDR1 and CDR2 sequences are DFQATT and SNEGSKA (reference sequence). The CDR3 loop spans 15 amino acids. As DNA, the CDR3 is TGCAGTGCTAGTGGGATGCCCTCTGGGGCCAACGTCCTGACTTTC. Encoded protein: CSASGMPSGANVLTF.

In its sample, this clonotype was seen a few times. J is TRBJ2-1 and V is TRBV29-1; possible D gene TRBD1, 5 bases. The CDR3 runs 14 residues. Germline CDR1 reads SQVTM; CDR2 reads ANQGSEA. Trimming left V 7 bases short and J 4 bases short, with 17 bases between. Written as DNA, the CDR3 is TGCAGCGCCTACTCGGACACCCGTTACAATGAGCAGTTCTTC. Translating it yields CSAYSDTRYNEQFF.

The chain has TRBV20-1 and TRBJ2-2, with 8 bases lining up with TRBD2. This CDR3 region has 14 residues. CDR1 is DFQATT and CDR2 is SNEGSKA in the germline V gene (reference sequence). Trimming cost V 3 bases and J 3 bases; bases outside gene matches: 3. CDR3 residues: CSASGGADTGELFF. The CDR3 DNA reads as TGCAGTGCTAGCGGGGGGGCTGACACCGGGGAGCTGTTTTTT.

This clonotype was picked up many times. The chain links TRBV20-1 to TRBJ1-2; possible D gene TRBD1, 5 bases. CDR1 is DFQATT, CDR2 SNEGSKA, per germline (reference sequence). The CDR3 runs 15 residues. Trimming stripped 0 bases from V and 9 bases from J, with 20 bases between. The CDR3 sequence: CSAREGRGALWSYTF. The CDR3, as DNA: TGCAGTGCTAGAGAGGGACGGGGTGCTCTATGGAGCTACACCTTC.

The V call is TRBV27, the J call TRBJ2-7, with D possibly called TRBD1 or TRBD2 (5 bases each). Trimming pared 5 bases from V and 3 bases from J, leaving 11 bases between. This CDR3 spans 13 amino acids. Germline CDR1 reads MNHEY; CDR2 reads SMNVEV (reference sequence). The CDR3 coding sequence is TGTGCCAGCAGTCCGGGACCGCACTACGAGCAGTACTTC. Translating gives CASSPGPHYEQYF.

This clonotype was picked up many times. The V call is TRBV6-5, the J call TRBJ2-1; either TRBD1 or TRBD2 may fit D (6 bases each). The V end was cut by 0 bases, the J end by 10 bases, with 25 bases between. The CDR3 has 18 residues. In germline, CDR1 is MNHEY, CDR2 SVGAGI. DNA for the CDR3: TGTGCCAGCAGTTACTCCAGCCCGGGGGCCCTCCCGATGGACGAGCAGTTCTTC. Translated: CASSYSSPGALPMDEQFF.

The chain has TRBV9 and TRBJ2-1, with D perhaps assigned TRBD1 or TRBD2 (7 bases each). The CDR3 has 15 residues. V shed 3 bases and J shed 6 bases, with 16 bases lying between them. Germline CDR1 and CDR2: SGDLS and YYNGEE. CDR3 DNA: TGTGCCAGCAGCGAGACAGGGACTAACCTCAATGAGCAGTTCTTC. It specifies CASSETGTNLNEQFF.

This clonotype was detected ten times or more. The rearrangement uses TRBV7-9 and TRBJ1-1; D is perhaps TRBD1 (6 bases). Trimming took off 5 bases at V and 3 bases at J, with 16 bases between the two ends. Germline lookup yields CDR1 SEHNR and CDR2 FQNEAQ (reference sequence). There are 15 residues in the CDR3. CDR3 bases: TGTGCCAGCAGCCCCCGCCTGAACAGGGACACTGAAGCTTTCTTT. Its translation is CASSPRLNRDTEAFF.

Ten or more counts support this clonotype. The genes are TRBV7-8 and TRBJ2-3; D may be TRBD1 (6 bases). V dropped 5 bases and J dropped 0 bases, with 15 bases sitting between them. This CDR3 is 16 amino acids long. In germline, CDR1 is SGHVS, CDR2 FQNEAQ. The CDR3 DNA reads as TGTGCCAGCAGCCCCCACGGACAGCCTAGCACAGATACGCAGTATTTT. Its translation is CASSPHGQPSTDTQYF.